One sample yielded the 4 T cell receptor beta chains listed below, sequenced in a study of T cell responses to AZD1222 COVID-19 vaccine (dated by TCRdb to the early 2020s). In the paper's terms, the time point label means: baseline before first vaccination. Libraries came from the immunoSEQ multiplex PCR assay. In TCRdb, the immuneACCESS table is reduced to in-frame sequences with V and J assigned. These tables do not hold every clone; where another copy was compared, an unresolved V gene accounts for under half, and the others remain unexplained. This sample is represented by some 140,000 clones; 84% of them were singletons. The ten most abundant clones make up roughly 4.3% of the sample. The sample in question was peripheral blood, obtained on day 0 of AZD1222 vaccination. These receptors were obtained from an adult in good health.

V gene TRBV11-2 combines with J gene TRBJ1-1, with D possibly being TRBD1 (5 bases). CDR1 and CDR2 from the germline V gene are SGHAT and FQNNGV. The CDR3 consists of 17 residues. V was cut by 3 bases and J by 0 bases, with 17 bases left in between. In DNA, the CDR3 is TGTGCCAGCAGCTTCGGCTGGGGCAGGGCCCTGAACACTGAAGCTTTCTTT. This sequence encodes CASSFGWGRALNTEAFF.

The V and J genes are TRBV3-1 (or the pseudogene TRBV3-2) and TRBJ2-1; 8 nucleotides line up with TRBD2. The CDR3 loop spans 13 amino acids. V lost 4 bases and J lost 14; bases outside the gene matches: 10. Looked up from germline, CDR1 is LGHDT and CDR2 is YNNKEL (reference sequence). CDR3 in DNA: TGTGCCAGCAGCCCAGGGACTAGTAGGAATGAGTTCTTC. Its translation is CASSPGTSRNEFF.

The chain joins TRBV25-1 to TRBJ1-2; a possible D gene is TRBD1 (6 bases). The CDR3 consists of 14 residues. V dropped 6 bases and J dropped 5 bases, with 16 bases sitting between them. Germline assignment: CDR1 MGHDK and CDR2 SYGVNS. CDR3 in amino acids: CASRETGRAYGYTF. CDR3 DNA sequence: TGTGCCAGCAGAGAGACAGGCCGGGCGTATGGCTACACCTTC.

The rearrangement links TRBV5-1 to TRBJ1-1, with a possible D match to TRBD1 (5 bases). The CDR3 runs to 15 residues. The germline V gene has CDR1 SGHRS and CDR2 YFSETQ. Trimming cost V 0 bases and J 5 bases, with 14 bases left between them. The DNA of the CDR3 is TGCGCCAGCAGCTTGGCCGAGGGGCGAGGGACTGAAGCTTTCTTT. It translates to CASSLAEGRGTEAFF. The full variable domain, with the rest looked up from reference TRBV5-1 and TRBJ1-1, is KAGVTQTPRYLIKTRGQQVTLSCSPISGHRSVSWYQQTPGQGLQFLFEYFSETQRNKGNFPGRFSGRQFSNSRSEMNVSTLELGDSALYLCASSLAEGRGTEAFFGQGTRLTVV.